This entry lists 25 T cell receptor beta chains sequenced from one sample in a study of patients and donors after allogeneic stem cell transplantation. In TCRdb, the RT-PCR reads were re-called with MiXCR into one record per CDR3 protein. The data contain about a million distinct CDR3 sequences, around 17% of them singletons. The sequencing sample was made of blood, either unsorted or a sorted T cell fraction (not recorded which). The receptors were gathered from a human donor who was either an allogeneic HSCT recipient or a stem cell or donor lymphocyte infusion donor (not recorded which). It is not recorded whose cells these are; they may come from a transplant donor.

This clonotype occurred a few times. The V and J genes are TRBV7-2 and TRBJ1-3; D is perhaps TRBD1 (5 bases). V dropped 7 bases and J dropped 0 bases, with 10 bases sitting between them. The CDR3 loop spans 14 amino acids. Germline CDR1 and CDR2: SGHTA and FQGNSA. The CDR3 DNA reads TGTGCCAGCACCAGGGTGGTCTCTGGAAACACCATATATTTT. Amino acid sequence: CASTRVVSGNTIYF.

V and J are TRBV5-6 and TRBJ1-1; 7 bases are shared with TRBD1. The CDR3 has 14 residues. After removal of 2 bases from V and 4 bases from J, the junction contained 5 bases not matched to a gene. Germline CDR1 SGHDT, CDR2 YYEEEE. The chain's CDR3 is CASSFSTGITEAFF. The CDR3 DNA reads as TGTGCCAGCAGCTTCTCGACAGGGATCACTGAAGCTTTCTTT.

The V gene is TRBV27, the J gene TRBJ2-1, with TRBD2 matching 15 bases. The J segment lost 9 bases and the V segment lost 5 bases, leaving 11 bases of the junction unmatched. This CDR3 contains 17 residues. Germline lookup yields CDR1 MNHEY and CDR2 SMNVEV (reference sequence). The CDR3 reads CASSILRTSGGAGEQFF. The CDR3 DNA reads as TGTGCCAGCAGTATTCTACGGACTAGCGGGGGGGCCGGTGAGCAGTTCTTC.

The chain links TRBV7-9 to TRBJ2-5; 8 bases agree with TRBD1. With V trimmed by 5 bases and J by 1 base, 9 bases remained unmatched. The CDR3 consists of 16 residues. Germline V gives CDR1 SEHNR, CDR2 FQNEAQ (reference sequence). In DNA form, the CDR3 reads TGTGCCAGCAGCGTGGGACAGGTCCCTCTCCAAGAGACCCAGTACTTC. Encoded protein: CASSVGQVPLQETQYF.

The CDR3 loop is CASSLDRLSTDTQYF. The CDR3 DNA reads as TGCGCCAGCAGCTTAGACAGGCTTTCCACAGATACGCAGTATTTT. The chain has TRBV5-1 and TRBJ2-3, with D perhaps TRBD1 (6 bases). This CDR3 has 15 residues. Per germline, CDR1 SGHRS and CDR2 YFSETQ. The germline V and J ends were trimmed by 2 bases and 2 bases, with 12 bases remaining between them.

This chain links TRBV7-8 with TRBJ1-5; D possibly corresponds to TRBD1 (6 bases). V shed 1 base and J shed 1 base, with 14 bases lying between them. This CDR3 is built from 17 residues. Germline V gene lookup returns CDR1 SGHVS and CDR2 FQNEAQ. The CDR3 DNA is TGTGCCAGCAGCTTAGGGTTCGGGGGCGGAAGCAATCAGCCCCAGCATTTT. This translates into CASSLGFGGGSNQPQHF.

This clonotype was found a few times. This sequence joins TRBV7-2 and TRBJ2-5; no firm D call. The CDR3 is 14 amino acids. V was pared by 5 bases and J by 5 bases, with 15 bases between. Per the germline V gene, CDR1 is SGHTA and CDR2 is FQGNSA. CDR3 amino acids: CASSDLLSLETQYF. The DNA for the CDR3 is TGTGCCAGCAGCGACCTACTAAGCTTGGAGACCCAGTACTTC.

This rearrangement joins TRBV12-3 or TRBV12-4 to TRBJ2-3, with D tentatively TRBD2 (5 bases). The CDR3 runs 16 residues. Trimming shortened V by 6 bases and J by 4 bases, and 20 bases separated the two germline ends. The CDR3 spells CASRRGLPDSSDTQYF. In nucleotides, the CDR3 is TGTGCCAGCAGGCGAGGGTTGCCAGATTCCTCAGATACGCAGTATTTT.

This clonotype was observed a handful of times. J is TRBJ2-1 and V is TRBV6-5; no clear D gene. The germline V gene has CDR1 MNHEY and CDR2 SVGAGI. The V and J ends lost 0 bases and 6 bases respectively, with 6 bases between them. The CDR3 sequence is 13 residues long. In nucleotides, the CDR3 is TGTGCCAGCAGTTACTCGAAAGGCAATGAGCAGTTCTTC. The encoded protein is CASSYSKGNEQFF.

This rearrangement joins TRBV13 to TRBJ2-1; D not resolved. V was trimmed by 2 bases and J by 0 bases, leaving 8 bases between them. CDR1 is PRHDT, CDR2 FYEKMQ, per germline (reference sequence). There are 15 residues in the CDR3. The CDR3 region has the DNA TGTGCCAGCAGCTTACTTTCGGACTCCTACAATGAGCAGTTCTTC. This sequence encodes CASSLLSDSYNEQFF.

This clonotype was seen a handful of times. The CDR3 DNA reads TGTGCCAGCAGCCATAATCAGGGCCAGCCCCAGCATTTT. Protein sequence: CASSHNQGQPQHF. The gene calls are TRBV12-3 or TRBV12-4 and TRBJ1-5; a weak D match, TRBD1 (5 bases). The V end lost 6 bases, the J end lost 7 bases, and 13 bases lay between the germline ends. The length of the CDR3 is 13 residues.

The V call is TRBV5-1, the J call TRBJ1-4; 10 bases align to TRBD1. The CDR3 is 15 residues long. V was clipped by 4 bases and J by 7 bases; unmatched bases: 7. The V gene's germline CDR1 is SGHRS and CDR2 YFSETQ. The CDR3 DNA reads TGCGCCAGCAGCGCGGGACAGGGGCGGGGTGAAAAACTGTTTTTT. It encodes CASSAGQGRGEKLFF. Supplemented by reference TRBV5-1 and TRBJ1-4, the full variable domain reads KAGVTQTPRYLIKTRGQQVTLSCSPISGHRSVSWYQQTPGQGLQFLFEYFSETQRNKGNFPGRFSGRQFSNSRSEMNVSTLELGDSALYLCASSAGQGRGEKLFFGSGTQLSVL.

J is TRBJ2-1 and V is TRBV12-3 or TRBV12-4; tentatively, D is TRBD1 or TRBD2 (5 bases each). The CDR3 is made up of 13 amino acids. V lost 2 bases and J 9 bases, leaving 11 bases between the germline ends. The CDR3 is CASSLSLGTEQFF. In DNA, the CDR3 is TGTGCCAGCAGTTTATCACTGGGGACTGAGCAGTTCTTC.

V is TRBV29-1 and J is TRBJ2-3; TRBD2 is a possible D gene (7 bases). This CDR3 is built from 15 residues. V shed 7 bases and J shed 2 bases, with 19 bases lying between them. Germline loops: CDR1 SQVTM, CDR2 ANQGSEA. The CDR3 DNA reads as TGCAGCGCCGCGGGGGCGCGGAGAAACACAGATACGCAGTATTTT. Translated, it gives CSAAGARRNTDTQYF.

This clonotype was counted between two and nine times. The chain links TRBV9 to TRBJ2-4; D is unresolved. Trimming shortened V by 3 bases and J by 0 bases, and 7 bases separated the two germline ends. The CDR3 totals 14 residues. Germline CDR1 is SGDLS and CDR2 is YYNGEE. Here the CDR3 DNA reads TGTGCCAGCAGCGCCCAAAAAGCCAAAAACATTCAGTACTTC. It yields the protein CASSAQKAKNIQYF.

J is TRBJ1-5 and V is TRBV12-3 or TRBV12-4; D perhaps matches TRBD1 (5 bases). This CDR3 region has 13 residues. Trimming removed 6 bases at V and 5 bases at J, with 11 bases between. CDR3 amino acids: CASRGVGDQPQHF. CDR3 bases: TGTGCCAGCAGGGGGGTTGGTGATCAGCCCCAGCATTTT.

This clonotype was observed a handful of times. V is TRBV27 and J is TRBJ2-3; 9 bases match TRBD2. Germline V gives CDR1 MNHEY, CDR2 SMNVEV (reference sequence). The CDR3 is 17 residues long. V was clipped by 3 bases and J by 1 base; unmatched bases: 8. CDR3 residues: CASSFAGLATGTDTQYF. The CDR3 DNA reads TGTGCCAGCAGTTTCGCCGGACTAGCGACGGGCACAGATACGCAGTATTTT.

CDR3 protein: CASSLGTLGNQPQHF. DNA for the CDR3: TGTGCCAGCAGCTTAGGGACCCTGGGCAATCAGCCCCAGCATTTT. The chain employs TRBV7-9 and TRBJ1-5, with D hard to call. Trimming shortened V by 1 base and J by 2 bases, and 9 bases separated the two germline ends. Germline-derived CDR1 and CDR2 are SEHNR and FQNEAQ (reference sequence). This CDR3 contains 15 residues.

The V and J genes are TRBV6-1 and TRBJ2-3; 13 nucleotides agree with TRBD2. There are 17 residues in the CDR3. Germline V lookup: CDR1 MNHNS, CDR2 SASEGT. After removal of 5 bases from V and 4 bases from J, the junction contained 9 bases not matched to a gene. The CDR3 DNA reads TGTGCCAGCAGTCGTCAAACTAGCGGGGGGGCCGCAGATACGCAGTATTTT. Translating it yields CASSRQTSGGAADTQYF.

The chain couples TRBV29-1 to TRBJ2-2, with D possibly being TRBD1 (5 bases). Germline-derived CDR1 and CDR2 are SQVTM and ANQGSEA. The germline V and J ends were trimmed by 1 base and 1 base, with 7 bases remaining between them. The CDR3 is made up of 14 amino acids. The CDR3 loop reads CSVEVGQNTGELFF. The CDR3 nucleotides are TGCAGCGTTGAAGTCGGACAGAACACCGGGGAGCTGTTTTTT.

This clonotype came up a few times. The V call is TRBV7-6, the J call TRBJ1-1; the D is unclear. V shed 3 bases and J shed 1 base, with 12 bases lying between them. Per the germline V gene, CDR1 is SGHVS and CDR2 is FNYEAQ. The CDR3 loop spans 15 amino acids. The CDR3 sequence: CASSLLSRQNTEAFF. CDR3 in DNA: TGTGCCAGCAGCTTGCTTAGTCGGCAGAACACTGAAGCTTTCTTT.

This clonotype was observed a few times. The rearrangement links TRBV25-1 to TRBJ2-5, with D uncertain. The CDR3 spans 14 residues. The germline gives CDR1 MGHDK, CDR2 SYGVNS. With 1 base removed from V and 1 base from J, the gap between germline ends came to 7 bases. CDR3 DNA: TGTGCCAGCAGTGAATCCCTGGTCCAAGAGACCCAGTACTTC. This encodes CASSESLVQETQYF.

This chain connects TRBV11-3 to TRBJ1-6; the match to TRBD1 covers 7 bases. V was clipped by 5 bases and J by 7 bases; unmatched bases: 11. Germline V lookup: CDR1 SGHNT, CDR2 YENEEA. The CDR3 spans 16 residues. The CDR3 coding sequence is TGTGCCAGCAGCCTTCACTGGGACAGAACAAATTCACCCCTCCACTTT. It is translated as CASSLHWDRTNSPLHF.

CDR3 DNA: TGTGCCAGCAGCTTAGTTGGGGATCTTAGCTCCTACGAGCAGTACTTC. Amino acids: CASSLVGDLSSYEQYF. V and J are TRBV11-2 and TRBJ2-7, with D unresolved. The CDR3 is 16 residues long. Trimming stripped 1 base from V and 0 bases from J, with 13 bases between. In germline, CDR1 is SGHAT, CDR2 FQNNGV.

The genes are TRBV27 and TRBJ2-3; the D gene could be TRBD1 or TRBD2 (5 bases each). V was pared by 6 bases and J by 15 bases, with 16 bases between. The CDR3 spans 11 residues. Germline V gives CDR1 MNHEY, CDR2 SMNVEV (reference sequence). The CDR3 sequence: CASRNRGATYF. The CDR3 DNA reads as TGTGCCAGCAGAAACCGGGGCGCCACATATTTT.